Sequencing of this TCR beta chain was carried out in a study of T-cell reconstitution after alpha-beta-depleted transplantation in children. The TCRbeta library was prepared with unique molecular identifiers. Using its own MiXCR run on the PCR reads, TCRdb lists one record per CDR3 protein. Of hundreds of thousands of distinct CDR3 sequences listed, about 15% are singletons. This clonotype was obtained from a male patient younger than 18 who had a stem cell transplant for acute lymphoblastic leukemia, so the T cells may come from the graft donor. Sequencing used PBMCs, mostly from graft donor cells, obtained 360 days after TCRalphabeta/CD19-depleted stem cell transplant.

CDR3 in DNA: TGCAGTGCGCGCGCCGGGACTAGCGGGGCATACGAGCAGTACTTC. Protein product: CSARAGTSGAYEQYF. The chain couples TRBV20-1 to TRBJ2-7, with 13 bases aligning to TRBD2. Germline V gene data show CDR1 as DFQATT and CDR2 as SNEGSKA (reference sequence). The CDR3 totals 15 residues. V lost 6 bases to trimming and J lost 4 bases; unmatched junction nucleotides: 9.